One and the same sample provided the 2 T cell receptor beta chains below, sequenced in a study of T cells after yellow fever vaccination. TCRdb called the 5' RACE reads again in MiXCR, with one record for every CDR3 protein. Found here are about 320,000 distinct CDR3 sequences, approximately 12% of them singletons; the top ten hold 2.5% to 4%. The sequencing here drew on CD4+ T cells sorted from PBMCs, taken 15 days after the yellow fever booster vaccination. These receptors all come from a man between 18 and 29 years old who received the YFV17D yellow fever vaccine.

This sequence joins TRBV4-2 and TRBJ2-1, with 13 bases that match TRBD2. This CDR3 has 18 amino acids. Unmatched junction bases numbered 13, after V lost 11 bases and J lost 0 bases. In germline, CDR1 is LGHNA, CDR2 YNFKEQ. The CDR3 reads CAGFGLAGDQSSYNEQFF. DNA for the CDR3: TGTGCCGGCTTTGGACTAGCGGGGGACCAGAGCTCCTACAATGAGCAGTTCTTC.

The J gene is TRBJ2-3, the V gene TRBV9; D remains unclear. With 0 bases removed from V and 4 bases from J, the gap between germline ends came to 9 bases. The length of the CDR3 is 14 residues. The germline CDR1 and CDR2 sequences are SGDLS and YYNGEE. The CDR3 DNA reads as TGTGCCAGCAGCGTAGGGTTGTCTCCAGATACGCAGTATTTT. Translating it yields CASSVGLSPDTQYF. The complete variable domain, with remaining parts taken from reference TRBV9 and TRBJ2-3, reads DSGVTQTPKHLITATGQRVTLRCSPRSGDLSVYWYQQSLDQGLQFLIQYYNGEERAKGNILERFSAQQFPDLHSELNLSSLELGDSALYFCASSVGLSPDTQYFGPGTRLTVL.